A selection of T cell receptor beta chains follows, all from one sample in a study of Ad26.COV2.S vaccination and SARS-CoV-2 variants. Clones were read by immunoSEQ multiplex PCR, and TCRdb kept only the in-frame ones, dropping some. The table shows about 6,800 clones, with roughly 84% occurring only once. The sample was peripheral blood, taken after recovery from COVID-19. The receptors derive from a human donor who had recovered from COVID-19. Each CDR3 is given with its conserved first and last residue. D genes are given only for firm matches. Rows give clone size only sometimes, using once, few, many, or a class for an expanded clone.

V gene	clone size	D gene	J gene	CDR3 protein	CDR3 DNA
TRBV6-5	once	TRBD2	TRBJ2-2	CASSTWTSAGELFF	TGTGCCAGCAGCACCTGGACTAGCGCCGGGGAGCTGTTTTTT
TRBV27	once	.	TRBJ1-5	CASSPRVYNQPQHF	TGTGCCAGCAGCCCGCGGGTCTACAATCAGCCCCAGCATTTT
TRBV4-2	once	TRBD1	TRBJ1-1	CASSRQGGRTEAFF	TGTGCCAGCAGCCGACAGGGGGGCCGAACTGAAGCTTTCTTT
TRBV4-3	.	TRBD2	TRBJ2-1	CASSQDSGGNRAEQFF	TGCGCCAGCAGCCAAGATTCGGGGGGGAATCGGGCTGAGCAGTTCTTC
TRBV14	.	TRBD1	TRBJ1-2	CASSSWEGQGPSGYGYTF	TGTGCCAGCAGCTCCTGGGAGGGACAGGGGCCTTCGGGCTATGGCTACACCTTC
TRBV3-1/TRBV3-2	.	TRBD1	TRBJ1-3	CASSQTGAGNTIYF	TGTGCCAGCAGCCAAACAGGGGCTGGAAACACCATATATTTT
TRBV29-1	.	.	TRBJ2-7	CSVFQVREQYF	TGCAGCGTTTTTCAGGTACGGGAGCAGTACTTC
TRBV3-1/TRBV3-2	once	TRBD1	TRBJ1-2	CASSPGQGHNYGYTF	TGTGCCAGCAGCCCTGGACAGGGGCATAACTATGGCTACACCTTC
TRBV7-8	.	TRBD1	TRBJ2-7	CASSSGGDEQYF	TGTGCCAGCAGCTCAGGGGGAGACGAGCAGTACTTC
TRBV7-2	.	.	TRBJ1-5	CASSLARGRLDQPQHF	TGTGCCAGCAGCTTAGCGCGGGGGAGACTTGATCAGCCCCAGCATTTT
TRBV4-3	.	TRBD1	TRBJ1-1	CASSPGQHMNTEAFF	TGCGCCAGCAGCCCGGGACAGCACATGAACACTGAAGCTTTCTTT
TRBV15	.	TRBD1	TRBJ1-4	CATSRLDRPSNEKLFF	TGTGCCACCAGCAGATTGGACAGGCCCTCTAATGAAAAACTGTTTTTT
TRBV18	.	.	TRBJ1-1	CASSPWEALNTEAFF	TGTGCCAGCTCACCCTGGGAAGCCCTGAACACTGAAGCTTTCTTT
TRBV19	.	TRBD1	TRBJ1-3	CASSSPGQASGNTIYF	TGTGCCAGTAGCTCCCCGGGACAGGCCTCTGGAAACACCATATATTTT
TRBV5-1	once	.	TRBJ2-3	CASSQQSTSTDTQYF	TGCGCCAGCAGCCAACAAAGTACAAGCACAGATACGCAGTATTTT
TRBV5-1	.	.	TRBJ2-1	CASSLGRAYNEQFF	TGCGCCAGCAGCTTGGGACGGGCCTACAATGAGCAGTTCTTC
TRBV6-2/TRBV6-3	few	TRBD2	TRBJ2-7	CASSYGTSGYEQYF	TGTGCCAGCAGTTACGGGACTAGCGGCTACGAGCAGTACTTC
TRBV28	.	.	TRBJ1-1	CASSFFGAEQGTEAFF	TGTGCCAGCAGTTTCTTCGGGGCGGAACAGGGCACTGAAGCTTTCTTT
TRBV6-5	.	.	TRBJ2-2	CASKPRGPNTGELFF	TGTGCCAGCAAACCAAGGGGACCAAACACCGGGGAGCTGTTTTTT
TRBV18	.	TRBD2	TRBJ2-1	CASSPRREGGEQFF	TGTGCCAGCTCACCTAGACGGGAGGGAGGGGAGCAGTTCTTC
TRBV6-5	.	.	TRBJ1-1	CASRPGRENTEAFF	TGTGCCAGCAGACCCGGACGGGAGAACACTGAAGCTTTCTTT
TRBV7-2	.	.	TRBJ2-2	CASSQPPGAGELFF	TGTGCCAGCAGCCAACCCCCAGGGGCCGGGGAGCTGTTTTTT
TRBV6-1	.	TRBD1	TRBJ1-5	CASSLTGVEQPQHF	TGTGCCAGCAGTTTAACAGGGGTGGAGCAGCCCCAGCATTTT
TRBV5-1	.	.	TRBJ2-6	CASSFDFSGANVLTF	TGCGCCAGCAGCTTCGATTTCTCTGGGGCCAACGTCCTGACTTTC
TRBV10-3	.	TRBD1	TRBJ2-3	CAISGQGGVRDTQYF	TGTGCCATCAGTGGACAGGGTGGGGTAAGAGATACGCAGTATTTT
TRBV24-1	.	.	TRBJ2-3	CATSDQRRGNTDTQYF	TGTGCCACCAGTGACCAGAGGCGGGGAAACACAGATACGCAGTATTTT
TRBV27	.	.	TRBJ1-6	CASNLQGGNSPLHF	TGTGCCAGCAACCTACAGGGAGGGAATTCACCCCTCCACTTT
TRBV5-4	.	TRBD1	TRBJ2-7	CASSLGAPGTGFSYEQYF	TGTGCCAGCAGCTTGGGTGCCCCCGGGACAGGATTCTCCTACGAGCAGTACTTC
TRBV7-6	.	TRBD2	TRBJ2-1	CASSLAGAGGYNEQFF	TGTGCCAGCAGCTTAGCGGGAGCGGGGGGCTACAATGAGCAGTTCTTC
TRBV18	few	.	TRBJ2-5	CASSPIGTQETQYF	TGTGCCAGCTCACCCATAGGGACCCAAGAGACCCAGTACTTC
TRBV7-6	once	.	TRBJ2-3	CASSSGTDQKTQYF	TGTGCCAGCAGCTCAGGGACGGATCAGAAAACGCAGTATTTT
TRBV11-2	.	.	TRBJ2-7	CASSLGRQSYEQYF	TGTGCCAGCAGCTTAGGGCGACAGTCCTACGAGCAGTACTTC
TRBV7-9	.	TRBD1	TRBJ1-2	CASSRSGGQGVGYGYTF	TGTGCCAGCAGCCGTTCTGGGGGACAGGGCGTGGGGTATGGCTACACCTTC
TRBV6-5	.	TRBD1	TRBJ1-3	CASSRDRGYTIYF	TGTGCCAGCAGTAGGGACAGGGGTTACACCATATATTTT
TRBV5-1	.	.	TRBJ2-3	CASSYTGMGSDTQYF	TGCGCCAGCAGCTACACAGGGATGGGGTCAGATACGCAGTATTTT
TRBV29-1	.	.	TRBJ1-1	CSVDAAIGAFF	TGCAGCGTTGATGCGGCAATAGGAGCTTTCTTT
TRBV3-1/TRBV3-2	.	.	TRBJ2-5	CASSQDLGRIQETQYF	TGTGCCAGCAGCCAAGATTTGGGCAGAATCCAAGAGACCCAGTACTTC
TRBV7-9	.	TRBD2	TRBJ2-3	CASSLGLAGSRVDTQYF	TGTGCCAGCAGCTTAGGACTAGCGGGTTCTCGGGTAGATACGCAGTATTTT
TRBV2	.	.	TRBJ2-5	CASNDSPPKETQYF	TGTGCCAGCAACGACTCCCCCCCCAAAGAGACCCAGTACTTC
TRBV2	.	TRBD2	TRBJ2-7	CASSGGVSGGSYEQYF	TGTGCCAGCAGCGGAGGGGTTAGCGGGGGGTCCTACGAGCAGTACTTC
TRBV5-6	.	.	TRBJ2-5	CASSGRGRALQETQYF	TGTGCCAGCAGCGGGCGAGGACGGGCCCTTCAAGAGACCCAGTACTTC
TRBV6-5	.	.	TRBJ2-7	CASKVRTPTYEQYF	TGTGCCAGCAAGGTGAGGACTCCGACCTACGAGCAGTACTTC
TRBV7-2	.	.	TRBJ1-1	CASSPQGYPEAFF	TGTGCCAGCAGTCCCCAGGGGTATCCTGAAGCTTTCTTT
TRBV6-6	few	TRBD1	TRBJ1-5	CASSSGGGFNQPQHF	TGTGCCAGCAGCTCAGGGGGGGGTTTCAATCAGCCCCAGCATTTT
TRBV28	.	TRBD2	TRBJ2-2	CASRPGTSYYTGELFF	TGTGCCAGCAGACCCGGGACTAGCTATTACACCGGGGAGCTGTTTTTT
TRBV19	.	.	TRBJ1-2	CATKRREANYGYTF	TGTGCCACCAAAAGGAGGGAAGCTAACTATGGCTACACCTTC
TRBV9	.	.	TRBJ2-7	CASSPAVQSGSEQYF	TGTGCCAGCAGCCCGGCTGTCCAAAGCGGGTCCGAGCAGTACTTC
TRBV6-2/TRBV6-3	few	.	TRBJ2-7	CASSYGSTWEQYF	TGTGCCAGCAGTTATGGTTCGACTTGGGAGCAGTACTTC
TRBV27	.	.	TRBJ1-1	CASSLRAANTEAFF	TGTGCCAGCAGTTTAAGGGCAGCGAACACTGAAGCTTTCTTT
TRBV7-9	.	.	TRBJ1-2	CASSLAGRVRGDYGYTF	TGTGCCAGCAGCTTAGCCGGCCGGGTCAGGGGTGACTATGGCTACACCTTC
TRBV5-4	.	.	TRBJ2-3	CASSLEGNSLPSTDTQYF	TGTGCCAGCAGCTTGGAAGGCAACTCCCTCCCTAGCACAGATACGCAGTATTTT